The 27 T cell receptor beta chains listed next were all sequenced from one sample in a study of T cells after yellow fever vaccination. TCRdb reprocessed the 5' RACE reads with MiXCR, giving one entry per CDR3 protein. Of hundreds of thousands of distinct CDR3 sequences in the sample, around 20% are singletons; the top ten hold 15% to 20%. The specimen comprised PBMCs, sampled before the yellow fever booster vaccination. These receptors were obtained from a man aged 18 to 30 who received the YFV17D yellow fever vaccine.

The rearrangement joins TRBV3-1 to TRBJ2-7, with D possibly TRBD1 on 5 matching bases. Between the trimmed V and J ends, which lost 0 bases and 3 bases, there was a span of 27 bases. This CDR3 is 20 amino acids long. Germline loops: CDR1 LGHDT, CDR2 YNNKEL (reference sequence). Written as DNA, the CDR3 is TGTGCCAGCAGCCAAGAAGGGGCGGTCGACCCCTCCCGAGTCTACTACGAGCAGTACGTC. Translating it yields CASSQEGAVDPSRVYYEQYV.

The chain has TRBV7-9 and TRBJ2-3, with D tentatively TRBD2 (7 bases). Trimming shortened V by 4 bases and J by 6 bases, and 26 bases separated the two germline ends. From germline, CDR1 is SEHNR and CDR2 FQNEAQ (reference sequence). The length of the CDR3 is 18 residues. Written as DNA, the CDR3 is TGTGCCAGCAGCTCCCCTTCCAGGTTCGGGGGGCGGGCGGATACGCAGTATTTT. It encodes CASSSPSRFGGRADTQYF.

This clonotype was detected only a few times. The rearrangement uses TRBV5-1 and TRBJ2-1; the match to TRBD1 covers 7 bases. Per germline, CDR1 SGHRS and CDR2 YFSETQ. Trimming removed 5 bases from V and 7 bases from J; junction bases left unmatched: 21. This CDR3 is built from 18 residues. CDR3 nucleotide sequence: TGCGCCAGCAGTTCAGAACTTGCCGGGACAGTATTAGCAAATGAGCAGTTCTTC. This sequence encodes CASSSELAGTVLANEQFF.

This clonotype was observed a handful of times. V is TRBV11-2 and J is TRBJ2-3, with TRBD2 matching over 14 bases. V lost 0 bases and J lost 4; bases outside the gene matches: 6. This CDR3 is built from 18 residues. Germline V gene lookup returns CDR1 SGHAT and CDR2 FQNNGV. The CDR3 spells CASSLDGTSGGMSDTQYF. The CDR3 DNA reads as TGTGCCAGCAGCTTAGACGGGACTAGCGGGGGTATGTCAGATACGCAGTATTTT. The full variable domain, completed using reference TRBV11-2 and TRBJ2-3, is EAGVAQSPRYKIIEKRQSVAFWCNPISGHATLYWYQQILGQGPKLLIQFQNNGVVDDSQLPKDRFSAERLKGVDSTLKIQPAKLEDSAVYLCASSLDGTSGGMSDTQYFGPGTRLTVL.

This clonotype showed up just a few times. The V and J genes are TRBV6-5 and TRBJ2-1, with 8 bases that match TRBD2. CDR1 MNHEY and CDR2 SVGAGI come from the germline V gene. The CDR3 spans 15 residues. Trimming cost V 0 bases and J 9 bases; bases outside gene matches: 7. The CDR3 spells CASSYSLTGGREQFF. Written as DNA, the CDR3 is TGTGCCAGCAGTTACTCCCTAACGGGGGGGCGTGAGCAGTTCTTC.

In its sample, this clonotype was seen a few times. The chain recombines TRBV20-1 with TRBJ1-5; D is ambiguous. Germline CDR1 DFQATT, CDR2 SNEGSKA (reference sequence). This CDR3 region has 13 residues. Trimming shortened V by 2 bases and J by 4 bases, and 9 bases separated the two germline ends. DNA for the CDR3: TGCAGTGCTAGACTGGACGGGAATCAGCCCCAGCATTTT. This codes for CSARLDGNQPQHF.

The chain has TRBV7-2 and TRBJ2-2; D uncertain. V lost 10 bases and J 2 bases, leaving 11 bases between the germline ends. Germline lookup yields CDR1 SGHTA and CDR2 FQGNSA. This CDR3 has 13 residues. CDR3 DNA: TGTGCCACCCGGGCCATAAACACCGGGGAGCTGTTTTTT. The encoded protein is CATRAINTGELFF.

The sample holds a few counts of this clonotype. The chain combines TRBV12-3 or TRBV12-4 with TRBJ1-4, with D uncertain. Deletions cut 3 bases from V and 5 bases from J, with 13 bases between. The CDR3 consists of 15 residues. The CDR3 bases are TGTGCCAGCAGTTTTCAGTGGGCGGTAAATGAAAAACTGTTTTTT. Amino acids: CASSFQWAVNEKLFF.

The chain carries TRBV6-2 or TRBV6-3 and TRBJ2-2, with D perhaps matching TRBD1 (5 bases). Germline CDR1 is MNHEY and CDR2 is SVGEGT. The CDR3 loop spans 13 amino acids. The V end lost 2 bases, the J end lost 6 bases, and 7 bases lay between the germline ends. The CDR3 sequence is CASSYSRAGELFF. CDR3 nucleotide sequence: TGTGCCAGCAGTTACAGCAGGGCCGGGGAGCTGTTTTTT.

This clonotype showed up just a few times. This sequence joins TRBV6-5 and TRBJ2-1; 10 nucleotides match TRBD2. Trimming took 3 bases from V and 6 from J; bases not matched to a gene: 5. This CDR3 spans 15 amino acids. Per germline, CDR1 MNHEY and CDR2 SVGAGI. CDR3 region: CASSYLAGAPNEQFF. The CDR3 DNA follows: TGTGCCAGCAGTTATCTAGCGGGGGCCCCCAATGAGCAGTTCTTC.

This clonotype was seen a few times. The chain employs TRBV12-3 or TRBV12-4 and TRBJ2-7; D possibly corresponds to TRBD1 (6 bases). V lost 5 bases, J lost 3 bases, and 8 bases lay in between. The CDR3 is 12 amino acids. The CDR3 nucleotides read TGTGCCAGCAGTCAACAGGGCTACGAGCAGTACTTC. Amino acids: CASSQQGYEQYF.

This clonotype came up a few times. V is TRBV27 and J is TRBJ1-2, with 7 bases aligning to TRBD1. This CDR3 contains 13 residues. Per the germline V gene, CDR1 is MNHEY and CDR2 is SMNVEV (reference sequence). The V and J ends lost 6 bases and 4 bases, in that order; junction bases with no gene match: 5. The CDR3 DNA follows: TGTGCCAGCAGCCCCAGGGGGGTCTATGGCTACACCTTC. It is translated as CASSPRGVYGYTF.

The chain combines TRBV3-1 with TRBJ2-5, with D unresolved. With 4 bases removed from V and 3 bases from J, the gap between germline ends came to 15 bases. The length of the CDR3 is 15 residues. Germline CDR1 is LGHDT and CDR2 is YNNKEL (reference sequence). CDR3 sequence (DNA): TGTGCCAGCAGCCGCTTGTGGGGTTTGGAAGAGACCCAGTACTTC. Its translation: CASSRLWGLEETQYF.

This clonotype came up a few times. V gene TRBV5-1 combines with J gene TRBJ2-7, with 8 bases matching TRBD2. Per germline, CDR1 SGHRS and CDR2 YFSETQ. This CDR3 is built from 15 residues. Trimming cost V 6 bases and J 2 bases; bases outside gene matches: 10. The CDR3 nucleotides are TGCGCCAGCAAGTATCTAGCGGGTACTACCTACGAGCAGTACTTC. Its translation is CASKYLAGTTYEQYF. Combining the CDR3 with reference TRBV5-1 and TRBJ2-7 gives the whole variable domain KAGVTQTPRYLIKTRGQQVTLSCSPISGHRSVSWYQQTPGQGLQFLFEYFSETQRNKGNFPGRFSGRQFSNSRSEMNVSTLELGDSALYLCASKYLAGTTYEQYFGPGTRLTVT.

This clonotype was seen more than once but under ten times. The chain uses TRBV10-3 and TRBJ2-5; possibly TRBD2 for D (6 bases). Trimming removed 6 bases from V and 0 bases from J, with 11 bases in between. The CDR3 is 14 residues long. Looked up from germline, CDR1 is ENHRY and CDR2 is SYGVKD. CDR3 in amino acids: CAIRGGADQETQYF. The CDR3 nucleotides are TGTGCCATCAGGGGCGGGGCGGACCAAGAGACCCAGTACTTC.

This clonotype was recorded only once. V and J are TRBV24-1 and TRBJ2-1; D possibly uses TRBD1 or TRBD2 (5 bases each). This CDR3 region has 15 residues. Germline V gene data show CDR1 as KGHDR and CDR2 as SFDVKD. Trimming cost V 3 bases and J 3 bases, with 11 bases left between them. CDR3 coding DNA: TGTGCCACCAGTGATGGGGCGGGCTACTACAATGAGCAGTTCTTC. This codes for CATSDGAGYYNEQFF.

A few counts support this clonotype. This sequence joins TRBV25-1 and TRBJ2-3; D ambiguous. The germline CDR1 and CDR2 sequences are MGHDK and SYGVNS. V lost 5 bases, J lost 0 bases, and 12 bases lay in between. This CDR3 comprises 15 residues. CDR3 loop: CASSRHRPSTDTQYF. The CDR3 bases are TGTGCCAGCAGTCGCCACCGACCTAGCACAGATACGCAGTATTTT.

This clonotype was observed a handful of times. The gene calls are TRBV7-9 and TRBJ2-7, with a weak D call TRBD1 (5 bases). The CDR3 spans 12 residues. Germline V CDR1 and CDR2: SEHNR, FQNEAQ (reference sequence). Trimming took off 5 bases at V and 12 bases at J, with 17 bases between the two ends. CDR3 nucleotide sequence: TGTGCCAGCAGCCTCCAGGGCGGAAACCTGTACGTC. Encoded protein: CASSLQGGNLYV.

DNA of the CDR3: TGCGCCAGCAGCCAAGAACCGCAGACTGAGCAGTTCTTC. Translated: CASSQEPQTEQFF. The V and J genes are TRBV4-3 and TRBJ2-1; no clear D. The CDR3 consists of 13 residues. The ends were cut back, 0 bases at V and 9 bases at J, with 9 bases in the middle. Germline loops: CDR1 LGHNA, CDR2 YSLEER.

The chain employs TRBV18 and TRBJ2-2; the D is unclear. The V and J ends lost 4 bases and 5 bases respectively, with 14 bases between them. The CDR3 contains 15 residues. Germline CDR1 KGHSH, CDR2 LQKENI. The CDR3 sequence: CASSRGFERTGELFF. The CDR3 DNA follows: TGTGCCAGCTCACGCGGTTTCGAAAGAACCGGGGAGCTGTTTTTT.

The V and J genes are TRBV6-2 or TRBV6-3 and TRBJ2-1, with 10 positions matching TRBD2. This CDR3 contains 17 residues. Germline V gene data show CDR1 as MNHEY and CDR2 as SVGEGT. V lost 5 bases, J lost 2 bases, and 9 bases stayed unmatched. CDR3 loop: CASSTVLAGGTYNEQFF. The CDR3 bases are TGTGCCAGCAGTACCGTTTTAGCGGGGGGCACCTACAATGAGCAGTTCTTC.

The table lists this clonotype with a few counts. The chain couples TRBV2 to TRBJ2-7, with D perhaps TRBD1 (5 bases). The CDR3 runs 12 residues. CDR1 and CDR2 (germline): SNHLY, FYNNEI. V was pared by 7 bases and J by 3 bases, with 10 bases between. The CDR3, as DNA: TGTGCCAGCATTTGGGGCAACTACGAGCAGTACGTC. It translates to CASIWGNYEQYV.

With regard to this clonotype: A read error may produce the germline difference seen at one junction end. The chain is built from TRBV2 and TRBJ2-1; TRBD2 agrees at 10 bases. The CDR3 totals 14 residues. Germline V gives CDR1 SNHLY, CDR2 FYNNEI. The CDR3: CASEGGVPSGSLVF. As DNA, the CDR3 is TGTGCCAGCGAGGGGGGGGTCCCTAGCGGGAGTCTAGTCTTC.

This clonotype was recorded at least ten times. The rearrangement joins TRBV18 to TRBJ1-1; no reliable D call. Trimming left V 8 bases short and J 3 bases short, with 13 bases between. The germline V gene has CDR1 KGHSH and CDR2 LQKENI. The CDR3 runs to 13 residues. The CDR3 DNA reads as TGTGCCAGCAGCCCCTCACGGGACACTGAAGCTTTCTTT. This sequence encodes CASSPSRDTEAFF.

The chain combines TRBV7-9 with TRBJ1-1; 8 nucleotides agree with TRBD1. CDR1 and CDR2 from the germline V gene are SEHNR and FQNEAQ (reference sequence). Trimming cost V 4 bases and J 7 bases; bases outside gene matches: 11. CDR3 length: 15 residues. CDR3 sequence reads: CASSSTTGAEGEAFF. Here the CDR3 DNA reads TGTGCCAGCAGCTCCACGACAGGGGCCGAGGGTGAAGCTTTCTTT.

This clonotype was detected only a few times. The J gene is TRBJ2-5, the V gene TRBV5-1; tentatively, D is TRBD1 or TRBD2 (5 bases each). Germline lookup yields CDR1 SGHRS and CDR2 YFSETQ. This CDR3 spans 18 amino acids. Deletions cut 5 bases from V and 0 bases from J, with 23 bases between. The CDR3 sequence: CASRAPENRDRHQETQYF. The CDR3 DNA reads as TGCGCCAGCAGGGCGCCGGAGAACCGGGACCGGCACCAAGAGACCCAGTACTTC.

V and J are TRBV6-5 and TRBJ2-2, with D possibly TRBD1 on 7 matching bases. The CDR3 sequence is 15 residues long. The V end lost 3 bases, the J end lost 7 bases, and 15 bases lay between the germline ends. Germline CDR1 reads MNHEY; CDR2 reads SVGAGI. CDR3 in DNA: TGTGCCAGCAGTTATTACCAGGGGGGACACGGGGAGCTGTTTTTT. Encoded protein: CASSYYQGGHGELFF.